The source of this T cell receptor (beta chain) is a study of human T cells and chemical hapten exposure (dated by TCRdb to about 2021). For the wider study: For sensitization, 2% DPC in acetone was applied to a 2 cm by 2 cm area of upper inner arm skin. Throughout the study period of around 24 weeks, patients also received therapeutic DPC doses to the scalp every week. Blood samples were taken from patients before sensitization (week 0) and at 2, 6 and about 24 weeks after DPC sensitization. The study tracked peripheral blood TCR repertoire changes in vivo during primary and secondary sensitization to the hapten diphenylcyclopropenone (DPC) in alopecia patients. For TCR sequencing, blood came from 25 to 35 alopecia patients at anywhere from one to four time points (pre-sensitization, 2, 6 and 24 weeks). The libraries were sequenced as a pool, and the TCR yield per sample differed mostly because of small variations in library volumes within the pool. The patient cohort, mostly female, included alopecia areata with under or over 50% scalp involvement, alopecia totalis and alopecia universalis. Patch testing was performed on the upper back with Finn chambers containing 0.01% DPC, and the patch tests were scored after 6 days according to International Contact Dermatitis Research Group standards.

This sample's time point label indicates: patch test 1, 2 weeks after DPC sensitization. In light of the paper, this sample's treatment or condition label describes: therapeutic diphenylcyclopropenone sensitization with weekly scalp DPC. Blood at each patch-test visit was drawn before the patch test was applied. Patients were eligible if aged 18 to 70, diagnosed with alopecia and judged suitable for DPC therapy, and pregnant patients were excluded. Total RNA was extracted from unfractionated whole blood that had been collected in Tempus Blood RNA tubes. The germline V gene (reference sequence) yields DFQATT for CDR1 and SNEGSKA for CDR2. From the cysteine up to the phenylalanine, the CDR3 has a length of 15 residues. The retained sequence is limited to the CDR3, 45 bases, with the frame set at the first base. V is pruned by 6 bases and J by 4 bases, leaving 7 bases of the junction without a gene match.

In the case of this clonotype: Its antigen is not yet known. Base qualities are not recorded, but no much larger clone differs from it by a single base.

The receptor library was made with RACE. TCRdb names NextSeq 500 as the instrument used. Library preparation attached unique molecular identifiers to individual cDNA molecules for quantitative, reproducible TCR counting. For every blood RNA sample, sequencing covered both the TCR alpha and TCR beta chains. From the authors' description of their analysis: A median of about 100,000 TCRs per sample was observed, with a range of about 20,000 to 700,000. The Decombinator software suite was used to annotate the V, J and CDR3 of the TCR reads. For the PS versus PT1 abundance plots, all samples were subsampled to the same number of TCRs (28,000). Expanded TCRs were defined as absent before sensitization and observed at least eight times at the 2-week time point. The public sequencing data were trimmed at Q25 with fastp and processed into clonotypes with MiXCR by TCRdb, which kept only in-frame beta chains. For every CDR3 protein sequence, its rows merge into one entry that carries the most common genes and DNA. These V and J calls are TCRdb output, not the study's own analysis. This sample lists around 120,000 distinct CDR3 sequences; roughly an eighth were detected once. The top ten clonotypes cover 0.92% of the sample.

The research as a whole found: Patch test score correlated positively with the number of PT1 expanded TCRs, reaching significance at thresholds 8, 16 and 32 but not at 4. All patients had alopecia, a presumed autoimmune disease, so their immune response might differ from that of healthy individuals. No change with DPC sensitization was found in the number of TCRs above 1 in 1000 frequency, and no evidence of global repertoire structure alterations was found. Expanded TCRs formed significantly more large CDR3 similarity clusters than pre-sensitization or healthy control sets, consistent with antigen-driven responses. Repeated subsampling changed both the strength of the expansion versus patch-test correlation and the threshold at which that correlation became significant.

The sequence is built from TRBV20-1 and TRBJ2-1; TRBD2 aligns with 12 central bases. This material consisted of whole blood, taken in connection with sensitization to the hapten diphenylcyclopropenone (DPC). The origin of this receptor is a man between 18 and 35 years old with alopecia areata. Some clones in this sample may be carry-over from other donors' samples. The CDR3 is CSATRTSGVYNEQFF. The sequence in DNA is TGCAGTGCGACCCGGACTAGCGGGGTATACAATGAGCAGTTCTTC.